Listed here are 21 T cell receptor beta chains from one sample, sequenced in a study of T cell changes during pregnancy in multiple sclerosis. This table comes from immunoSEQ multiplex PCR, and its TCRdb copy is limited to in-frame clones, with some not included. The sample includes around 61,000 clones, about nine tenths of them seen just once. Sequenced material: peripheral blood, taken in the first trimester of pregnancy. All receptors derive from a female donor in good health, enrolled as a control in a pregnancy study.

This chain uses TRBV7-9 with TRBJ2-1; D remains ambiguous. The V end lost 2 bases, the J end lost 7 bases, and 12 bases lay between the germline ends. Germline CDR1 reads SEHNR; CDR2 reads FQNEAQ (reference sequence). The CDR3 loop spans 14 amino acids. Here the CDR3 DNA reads TGTGCCAGCAGCTTAAGCAATGTTGAAAATGAGCAGTTCTTC. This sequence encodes CASSLSNVENEQFF.

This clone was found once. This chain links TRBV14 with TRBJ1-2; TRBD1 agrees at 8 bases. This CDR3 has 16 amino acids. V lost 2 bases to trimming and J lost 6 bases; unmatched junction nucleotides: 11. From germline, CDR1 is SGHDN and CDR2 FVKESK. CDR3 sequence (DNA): TGTGCCAGCAGCCAATCCTTTAGGGGGGACAGGAATGGCTACACCTTC. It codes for CASSQSFRGDRNGYTF.

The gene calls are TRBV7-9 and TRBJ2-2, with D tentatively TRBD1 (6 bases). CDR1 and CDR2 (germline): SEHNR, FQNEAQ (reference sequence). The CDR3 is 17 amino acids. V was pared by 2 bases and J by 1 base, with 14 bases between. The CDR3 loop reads CASSLNPTGENTGELFF. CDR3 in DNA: TGTGCCAGCAGCTTAAACCCGACAGGAGAGAACACCGGGGAGCTGTTTTTT. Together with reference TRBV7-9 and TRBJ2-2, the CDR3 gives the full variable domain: DTGVSQNPRHKITKRGQNVTFRCDPISEHNRLYWYRQTLGQGPEFLTYFQNEAQLEKSRLLSDRFSAERPKGSFSTLEIQRTEQGDSAMYLCASSLNPTGENTGELFFGEGSRLTVL.

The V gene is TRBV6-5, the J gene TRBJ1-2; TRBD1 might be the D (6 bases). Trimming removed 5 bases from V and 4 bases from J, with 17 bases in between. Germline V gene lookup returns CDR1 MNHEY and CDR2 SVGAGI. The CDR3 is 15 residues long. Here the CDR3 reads CASSRGTPLGYGYTF. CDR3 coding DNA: TGTGCCAGCAGTCGTGGGACACCCTTGGGCTATGGCTACACCTTC.

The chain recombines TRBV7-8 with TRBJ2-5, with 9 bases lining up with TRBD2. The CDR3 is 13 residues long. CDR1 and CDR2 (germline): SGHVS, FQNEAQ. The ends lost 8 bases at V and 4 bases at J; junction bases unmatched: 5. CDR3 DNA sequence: TGTGCCAGCCTATTTAGCGGGGGAGAGACCCAGTACTTC. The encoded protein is CASLFSGGETQYF.

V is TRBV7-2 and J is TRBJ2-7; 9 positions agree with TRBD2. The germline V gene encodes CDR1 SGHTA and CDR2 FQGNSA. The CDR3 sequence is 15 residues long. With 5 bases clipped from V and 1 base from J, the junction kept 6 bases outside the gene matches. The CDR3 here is CASSRGGAGSYEQYF. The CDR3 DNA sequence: TGTGCCAGCAGCCGCGGGGGGGCGGGTTCCTACGAGCAGTACTTC.

The CDR3 protein is CASSSRERGPDTQYF. The CDR3 DNA sequence: TGTGCCAGCAGCTCGCGGGAGCGGGGCCCAGATACGCAGTATTTT. The chain combines TRBV7-8 with TRBJ2-3; 7 bases fit TRBD2. This CDR3 region has 15 residues. Germline V gives CDR1 SGHVS, CDR2 FQNEAQ. The ends lost 4 bases at V and 4 bases at J; junction bases unmatched: 8.

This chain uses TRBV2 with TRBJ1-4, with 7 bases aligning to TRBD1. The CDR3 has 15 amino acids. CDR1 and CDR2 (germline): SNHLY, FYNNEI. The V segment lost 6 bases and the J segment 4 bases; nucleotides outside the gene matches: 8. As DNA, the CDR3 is TGTGCCAGCAGGTCCGACAGGGCCAATAATGAAAAACTGTTTTTT. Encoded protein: CASRSDRANNEKLFF.

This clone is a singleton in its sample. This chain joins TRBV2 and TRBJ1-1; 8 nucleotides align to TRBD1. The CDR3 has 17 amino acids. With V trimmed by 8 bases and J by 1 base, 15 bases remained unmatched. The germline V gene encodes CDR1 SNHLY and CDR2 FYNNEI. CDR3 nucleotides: TGTGCCAGCGAGGAAGGACAGGGTTTTTTGTGGAACACTGAAGCTTTCTTT. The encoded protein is CASEEGQGFLWNTEAFF.

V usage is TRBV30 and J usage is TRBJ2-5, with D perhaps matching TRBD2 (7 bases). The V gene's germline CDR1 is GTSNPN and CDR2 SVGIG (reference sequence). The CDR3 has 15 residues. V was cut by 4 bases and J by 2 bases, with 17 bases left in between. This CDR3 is CAWNNGEGDQETQYF. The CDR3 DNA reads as TGTGCCTGGAACAACGGGGAGGGGGATCAAGAGACCCAGTACTTC.

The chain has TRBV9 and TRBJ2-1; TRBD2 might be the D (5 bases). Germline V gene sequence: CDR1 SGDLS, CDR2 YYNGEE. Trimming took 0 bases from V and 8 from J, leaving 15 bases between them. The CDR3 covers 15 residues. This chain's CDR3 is CASSVEDLPGDEQFF. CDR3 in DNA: TGTGCCAGCAGCGTAGAGGATCTCCCCGGGGATGAGCAGTTCTTC.

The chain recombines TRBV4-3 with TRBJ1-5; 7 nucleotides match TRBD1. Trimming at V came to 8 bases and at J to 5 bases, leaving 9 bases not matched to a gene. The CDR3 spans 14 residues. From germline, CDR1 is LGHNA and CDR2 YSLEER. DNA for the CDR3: TGCGCCAGCCCAAGGCAGGGGGTTGATCAGCCCCAGCATTTT. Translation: CASPRQGVDQPQHF.

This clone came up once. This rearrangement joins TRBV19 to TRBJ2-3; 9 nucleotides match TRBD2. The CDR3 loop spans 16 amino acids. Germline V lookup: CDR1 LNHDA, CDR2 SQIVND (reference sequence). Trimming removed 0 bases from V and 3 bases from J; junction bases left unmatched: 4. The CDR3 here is CASSIEGSGGTDTQYF. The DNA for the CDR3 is TGTGCCAGTAGTATAGAAGGTAGCGGGGGAACAGATACGCAGTATTTT.

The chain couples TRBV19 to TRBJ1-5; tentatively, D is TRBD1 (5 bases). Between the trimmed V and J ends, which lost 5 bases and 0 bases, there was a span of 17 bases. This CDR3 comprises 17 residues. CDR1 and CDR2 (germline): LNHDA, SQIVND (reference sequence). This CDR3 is CASSFIPGVYSNQPQHF. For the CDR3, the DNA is TGTGCCAGTAGTTTCATACCGGGGGTTTATAGCAATCAGCCCCAGCATTTT.

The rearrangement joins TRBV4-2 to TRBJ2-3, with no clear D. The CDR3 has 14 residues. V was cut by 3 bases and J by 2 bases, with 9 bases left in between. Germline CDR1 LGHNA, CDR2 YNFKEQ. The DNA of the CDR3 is TGTGCCAGCAGCCAGCGGCTGAACACAGATACGCAGTATTTT. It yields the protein CASSQRLNTDTQYF.

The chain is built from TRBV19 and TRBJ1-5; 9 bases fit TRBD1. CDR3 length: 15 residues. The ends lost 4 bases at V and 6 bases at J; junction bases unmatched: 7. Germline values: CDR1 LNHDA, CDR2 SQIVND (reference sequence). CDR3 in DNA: TGTGCCAGTAGTACAACAGGGGGCGGAGGTCAGCCCCAGCATTTT. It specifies CASSTTGGGGQPQHF.

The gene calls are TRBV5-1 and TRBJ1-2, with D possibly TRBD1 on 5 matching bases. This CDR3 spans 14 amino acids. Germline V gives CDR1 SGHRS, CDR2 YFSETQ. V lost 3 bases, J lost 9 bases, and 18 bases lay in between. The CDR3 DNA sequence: TGCGCCAGCAGCTCGGTCGGGGGTTTAGTTCGCTACACCTTC. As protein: CASSSVGGLVRYTF.

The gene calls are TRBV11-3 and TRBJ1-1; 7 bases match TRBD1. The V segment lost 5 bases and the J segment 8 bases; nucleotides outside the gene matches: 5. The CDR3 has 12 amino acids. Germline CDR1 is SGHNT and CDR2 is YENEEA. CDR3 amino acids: CASSGGQTEAFF. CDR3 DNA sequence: TGTGCCAGCAGCGGGGGACAGACCGAAGCTTTCTTT.

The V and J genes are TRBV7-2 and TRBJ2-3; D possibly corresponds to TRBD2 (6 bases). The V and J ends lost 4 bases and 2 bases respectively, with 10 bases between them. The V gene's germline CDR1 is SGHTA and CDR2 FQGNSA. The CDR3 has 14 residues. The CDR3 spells CASSSGLNTDTQYF. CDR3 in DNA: TGTGCCAGCAGCTCGGGACTTAACACAGATACGCAGTATTTT.

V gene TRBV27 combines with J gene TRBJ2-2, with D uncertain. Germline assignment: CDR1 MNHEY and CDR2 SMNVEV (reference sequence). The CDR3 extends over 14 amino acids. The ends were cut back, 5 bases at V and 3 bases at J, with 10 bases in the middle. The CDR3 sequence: CASSPSEDTGELFF. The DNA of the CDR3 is TGTGCCAGCAGTCCCTCAGAGGACACCGGGGAGCTGTTTTTT.

The CDR3 DNA reads TGTGCCATCAGTGTTAACGGGGAGAACACTGAAGCTTTCTTT. It codes for CAISVNGENTEAFF. The V and J genes are TRBV10-3 and TRBJ1-1; the D is unclear. Trimming left V 4 bases short and J 1 base short, with 10 bases between. The CDR3 is 14 amino acids. The germline gives CDR1 ENHRY, CDR2 SYGVKD.